Each of the 3 T cell receptor beta chains below was sequenced from the same sample in a study of shared clonotypes between healthy human individuals. Sequencing used immunoSEQ multiplex PCR; TCRdb keeps in-frame clones, though not all of them. Counted here are about 2.4 million clones, over 85% occurring once; the ten biggest clones make up roughly 0.39%. What was sequenced was naive CD4+ T cells from PBMCs. The subset: CD45RA+ positively selected. These TCRs come from a man aged 18 to 30 in good health. Some clones in this sample may be carry-over from other donors' samples.

V usage is TRBV5-1 and J usage is TRBJ2-6; D is uncertain. This CDR3 comprises 16 residues. V was cut by 1 base and J by 0 bases, with 8 bases left in between. In germline, CDR1 is SGHRS, CDR2 YFSETQ. CDR3 coding DNA: TGCGCCAGCAGCTTGACGGAAAACTCTGGGGCCAACGTCCTGACTTTC. It encodes CASSLTENSGANVLTF.

The CDR3 nucleotides are TGTGCCACCAGCAGGAAAGACAGGGGAGCTGTGGGCACTGAAGCTTTCTTT. This codes for CATSRKDRGAVGTEAFF. The J gene is TRBJ1-1, the V gene TRBV15; TRBD1 matches at 8 bases. Germline-derived CDR1 and CDR2 are LNHNV and YYDKDF (reference sequence). This CDR3 is built from 17 residues. V lost 3 bases and J lost 4; bases outside the gene matches: 13. The full variable domain, in which reference TRBV15 and TRBJ1-1 provide the parts outside the CDR3, is DAMVIQNPRYQVTQFGKPVTLSCSQTLNHNVMYWYQQKSSQAPKLLFHYYDKDFNNEADTPDNFQSRRPNTSFCFLDIRSPGLGDTAMYLCATSRKDRGAVGTEAFFGQGTRLTVV.

J is TRBJ2-7 and V is TRBV18; TRBD1 matches at 7 bases. CDR1 is KGHSH, CDR2 LQKENI, per germline. This CDR3 is built from 14 residues. The ends lost 1 base at V and 5 bases at J; junction bases unmatched: 5. The chain's CDR3 is CASSPLLTGHEQYF. The CDR3 DNA follows: TGTGCCAGCTCACCACTTTTGACAGGGCACGAGCAGTACTTC.